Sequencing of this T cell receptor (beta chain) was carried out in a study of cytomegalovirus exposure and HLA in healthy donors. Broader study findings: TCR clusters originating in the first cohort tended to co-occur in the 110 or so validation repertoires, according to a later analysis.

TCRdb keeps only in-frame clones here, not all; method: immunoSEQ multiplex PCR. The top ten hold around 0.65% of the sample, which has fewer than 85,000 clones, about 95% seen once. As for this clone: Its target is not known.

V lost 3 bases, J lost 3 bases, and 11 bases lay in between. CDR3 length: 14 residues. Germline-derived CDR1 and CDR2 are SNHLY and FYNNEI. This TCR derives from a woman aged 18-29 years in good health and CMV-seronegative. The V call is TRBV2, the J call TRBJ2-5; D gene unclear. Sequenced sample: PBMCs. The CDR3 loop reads CASSDRRREETQYF. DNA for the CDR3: TGTGCCAGCAGTGATCGGCGGAGAGAAGAGACCCAGTACTTC.